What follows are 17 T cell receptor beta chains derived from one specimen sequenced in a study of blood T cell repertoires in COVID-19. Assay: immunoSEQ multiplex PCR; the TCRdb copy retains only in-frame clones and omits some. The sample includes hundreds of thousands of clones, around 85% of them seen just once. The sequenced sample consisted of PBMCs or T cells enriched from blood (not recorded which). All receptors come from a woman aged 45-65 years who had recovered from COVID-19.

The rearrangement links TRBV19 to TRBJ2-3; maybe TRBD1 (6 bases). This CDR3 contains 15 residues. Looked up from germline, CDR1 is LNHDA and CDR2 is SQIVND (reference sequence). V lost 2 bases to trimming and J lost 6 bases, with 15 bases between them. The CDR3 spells CASSISAGGGDTQYF. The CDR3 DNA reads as TGTGCCAGTAGTATAAGTGCTGGGGGCGGGGATACGCAGTATTTT.

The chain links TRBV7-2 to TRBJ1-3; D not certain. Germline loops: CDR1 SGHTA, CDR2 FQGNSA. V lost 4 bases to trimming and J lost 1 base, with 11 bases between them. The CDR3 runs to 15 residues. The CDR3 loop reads CASSSNAGSGNTIYF. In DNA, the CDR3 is TGTGCCAGCAGCTCTAATGCGGGTTCTGGAAACACCATATATTTT.

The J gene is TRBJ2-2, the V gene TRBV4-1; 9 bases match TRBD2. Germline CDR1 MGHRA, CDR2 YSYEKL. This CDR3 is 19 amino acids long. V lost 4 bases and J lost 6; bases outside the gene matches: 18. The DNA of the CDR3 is TGCGCCAGCAGCCTCTTTACCGGGACTAGCCACGGGAGGGCCGGGGAGCTGTTTTTT. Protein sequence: CASSLFTGTSHGRAGELFF.

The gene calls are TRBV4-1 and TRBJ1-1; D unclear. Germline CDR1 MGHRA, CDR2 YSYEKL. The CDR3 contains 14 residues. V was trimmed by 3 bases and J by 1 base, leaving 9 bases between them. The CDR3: CASSHGRTNTEAFF. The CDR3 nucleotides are TGCGCCAGCAGCCACGGGAGGACGAACACTGAAGCTTTCTTT.

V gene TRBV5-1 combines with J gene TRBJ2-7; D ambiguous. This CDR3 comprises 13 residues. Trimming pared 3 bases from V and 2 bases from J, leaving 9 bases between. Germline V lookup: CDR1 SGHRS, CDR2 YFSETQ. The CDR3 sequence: CASSSKLTYEQYF. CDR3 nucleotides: TGCGCCAGCAGCTCTAAACTTACCTACGAGCAGTACTTC.

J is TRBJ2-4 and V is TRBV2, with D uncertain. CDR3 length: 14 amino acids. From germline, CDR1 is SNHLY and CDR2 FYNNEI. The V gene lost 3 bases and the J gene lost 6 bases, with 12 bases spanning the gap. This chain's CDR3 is CASSDSSQINIQYF. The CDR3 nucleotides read TGTGCCAGCAGTGACTCATCACAAATAAACATTCAGTACTTC.

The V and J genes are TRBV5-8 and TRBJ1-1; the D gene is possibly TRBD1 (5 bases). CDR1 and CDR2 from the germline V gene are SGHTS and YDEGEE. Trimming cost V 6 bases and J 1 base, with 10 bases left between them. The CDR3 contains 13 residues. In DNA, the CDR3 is TGTGCCAGCATTAATAGGGGGAACACTGAAGCTTTCTTT. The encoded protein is CASINRGNTEAFF. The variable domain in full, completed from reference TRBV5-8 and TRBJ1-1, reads EAGVTQSPTHLIKTRGQQATLRCSPISGHTSVYWYQQALGLGLQFLLWYDEGEERNRGNFPPRFSGRQFPNYSSELNVNALELEDSALYLCASINRGNTEAFFGQGTRLTVV.

The DNA for the CDR3 is TGCGCCAGCAGCTTGGAGACTGTCAGAAACACCATATATTTT. Its translation is CASSLETVRNTIYF. This chain uses TRBV5-1 with TRBJ1-3; D not certain. Trimming removed 0 bases from V and 5 bases from J, with 9 bases in between. Germline assignment: CDR1 SGHRS and CDR2 YFSETQ. The CDR3 has 14 amino acids.

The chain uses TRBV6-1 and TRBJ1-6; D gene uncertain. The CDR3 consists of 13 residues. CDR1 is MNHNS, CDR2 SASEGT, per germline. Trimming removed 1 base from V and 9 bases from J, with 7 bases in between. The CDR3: CASSEGGSSPLHF. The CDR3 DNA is TGTGCCAGCAGTGAAGGTGGCAGTTCACCCCTCCACTTT.

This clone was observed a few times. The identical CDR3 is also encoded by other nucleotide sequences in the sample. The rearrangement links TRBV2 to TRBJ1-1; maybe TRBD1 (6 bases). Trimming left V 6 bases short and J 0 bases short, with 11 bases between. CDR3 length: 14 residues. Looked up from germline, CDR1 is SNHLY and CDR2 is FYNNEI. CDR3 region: CASSEDRLNTEAFF. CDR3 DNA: TGTGCCAGCAGCGAGGACAGACTGAACACTGAAGCTTTCTTT.

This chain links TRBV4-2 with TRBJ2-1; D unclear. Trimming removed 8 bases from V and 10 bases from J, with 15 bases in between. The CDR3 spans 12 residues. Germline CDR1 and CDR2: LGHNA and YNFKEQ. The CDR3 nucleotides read TGTGCCAGCTTGTCGTTCTTGGGCGAGCAGTTCTTC. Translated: CASLSFLGEQFF.

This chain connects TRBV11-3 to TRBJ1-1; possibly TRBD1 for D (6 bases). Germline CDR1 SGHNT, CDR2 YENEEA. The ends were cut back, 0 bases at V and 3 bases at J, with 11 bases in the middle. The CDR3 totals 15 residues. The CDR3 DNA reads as TGTGCCAGCAGCTTAGACGGGGGGCCCGACACTGAAGCTTTCTTT. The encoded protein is CASSLDGGPDTEAFF.

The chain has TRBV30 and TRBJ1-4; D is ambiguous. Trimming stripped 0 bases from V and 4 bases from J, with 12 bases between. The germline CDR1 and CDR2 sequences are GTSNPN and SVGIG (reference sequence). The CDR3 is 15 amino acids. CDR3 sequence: CAWSVPSGLNEKLFF. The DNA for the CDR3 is TGTGCCTGGAGTGTACCGTCTGGGCTTAATGAAAAACTGTTTTTT.

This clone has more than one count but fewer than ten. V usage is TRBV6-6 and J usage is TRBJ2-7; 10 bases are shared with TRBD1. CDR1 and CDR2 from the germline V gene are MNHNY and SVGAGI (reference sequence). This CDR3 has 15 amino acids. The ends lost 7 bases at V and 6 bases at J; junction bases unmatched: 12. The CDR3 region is CASILSPDRGFEQYF. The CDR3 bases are TGTGCCAGCATCCTGTCCCCGGACAGGGGGTTCGAGCAGTACTTC.

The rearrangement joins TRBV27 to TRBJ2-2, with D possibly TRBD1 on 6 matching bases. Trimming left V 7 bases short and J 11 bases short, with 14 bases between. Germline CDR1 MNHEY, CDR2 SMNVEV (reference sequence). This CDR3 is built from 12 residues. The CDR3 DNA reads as TGTGCCAGCAAGTTAGGGGGACGAGAGCTGTTTTTT. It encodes CASKLGGRELFF.

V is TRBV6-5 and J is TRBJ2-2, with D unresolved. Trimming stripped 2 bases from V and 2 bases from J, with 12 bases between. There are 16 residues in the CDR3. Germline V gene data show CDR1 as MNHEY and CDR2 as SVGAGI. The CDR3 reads CASSYQARLNTGELFF. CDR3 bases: TGTGCCAGCAGTTACCAAGCCCGCTTAAACACCGGGGAGCTGTTTTTT.

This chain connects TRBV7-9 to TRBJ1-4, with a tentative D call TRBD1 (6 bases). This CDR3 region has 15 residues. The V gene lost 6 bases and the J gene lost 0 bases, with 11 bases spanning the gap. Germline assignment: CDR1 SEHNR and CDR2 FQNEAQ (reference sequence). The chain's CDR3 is CASRKQGATNEKLFF. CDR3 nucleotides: TGTGCCAGCAGGAAACAGGGAGCAACTAATGAAAAACTGTTTTTT.